This T cell receptor beta chain emerged from a study of blood T cell repertoires in COVID-19. CDR1 MGHRA and CDR2 YSYEKL come from the germline V gene. V gave up 4 bases and J gave up 3 bases; unmatched junction bases: 11. CDR3 length: 16 residues. This clone was counted between two and nine times. The protocol was immunoSEQ multiplex PCR, while the TCRdb copy is restricted to in-frame clones and leaves out a portion. The table shows about 230,000 clones, with 83% occurring only once. J is TRBJ1-2 and V is TRBV4-1; 7 bases line up with TRBD1. This sequence was found in a woman in her 70s with active or convalescent COVID-19. Sequencing used peripheral blood. CDR3 in DNA: TGCGCCAGCAGCCGAGACGGACAGGAGTCCCACTATGGCTACACCTTC. Protein product: CASSRDGQESHYGYTF.